This is a list of T cell receptor beta chains from one sample in a study of control samples from healthy donors and cancer patients. Profiled with immunoSEQ multiplex PCR; TCRdb holds only in-frame clones, not every one. This repertoire includes about 210,000 clones. Sequenced: blood. All receptors derive from a woman aged 25 to 39 in good health. Each CDR3 is given with its conserved first and last residue. D genes are given only for firm matches.

d_call	v_call	j_call	cdr3_nt	cdr3_aa
TRBD1	TRBV28	TRBJ1-2	TGTGCCAGCGGGGATGGACAGGGAGGGAACTATGGCTACACCTTC	CASGDGQGGNYGYTF
-	TRBV3-1/TRBV3-2	TRBJ1-1	TGTGCCAGCAGCCTCTCCAGGGCCAAGGGGACTGAAGCTTTCTTT	CASSLSRAKGTEAFF
-	TRBV6-1	TRBJ2-2	TGTGCCAGCAGTTTTACCGGGGAGCTGTTTTTT	CASSFTGELFF
-	TRBV28	TRBJ1-2	TGTGCCAGCAGTTCCCCCCCGAGCGCTAACTATGGCTACACCTTC	CASSSPPSANYGYTF
TRBD2	TRBV3-1/TRBV3-2	TRBJ2-1	TGTGCCAGCAGCCAAGGGAGCGGGGCGTACAATGAGCAGTTCTTC	CASSQGSGAYNEQFF
-	TRBV30	TRBJ1-2	TGTGCCTGGAGTGTACCAAGACAGAACTATGGCTACACCTTC	CAWSVPRQNYGYTF
TRBD1	TRBV4-1	TRBJ1-6	TGCGCCAGCAGCCAAGAACCTCAGGGGGCGGATAATTCACCCCTCCACTTT	CASSQEPQGADNSPLHF
-	TRBV11-2	TRBJ2-7	TGTGCCAGCAGCTTGGTGAGGGGTTTCTACGAGCAGTACTTC	CASSLVRGFYEQYF
-	TRBV6-5	TRBJ2-7	TGTGCCAGCCGCCTTGCCTACGAGCAGTACTTC	CASRLAYEQYF
-	TRBV2	TRBJ1-5	TGTGCCAGCAGATGGACGGATAGCAATCAGCCCCAGCATTTT	CASRWTDSNQPQHF
TRBD1	TRBV28	TRBJ1-5	TGTGCCAGCAGGGACAGGGGCAATCAGCCCCAGCATTTT	CASRDRGNQPQHF
-	TRBV4-1	TRBJ1-1	TGCGCCAGCAGCCAAGAGAGGTGGACTGAAGCTTTCTTT	CASSQERWTEAFF
TRBD2	TRBV5-1	TRBJ2-3	TGCGCCAGCAGCTCCTCGACTAGCGGGGGGAAGCACACTAGCACAGATACGCAGTATTTT	CASSSSTSGGKHTSTDTQYF
TRBD1	TRBV5-1	TRBJ2-2	TGCGCCAGCAGCTTGCGACAGGGGATGAACACCGGGGAGCTGTTTTTT	CASSLRQGMNTGELFF
TRBD1	TRBV28	TRBJ2-4	TGTGCCAGCAGTCCCGGGACAGGGATAAACATTCAGTACTTC	CASSPGTGINIQYF
-	TRBV12-3/TRBV12-4	TRBJ2-4	TGTGCCAGCAGTTACGACGGGAAAAACATTCAGTACTTC	CASSYDGKNIQYF
-	TRBV7-3	TRBJ1-6	TGTGCCAGCAGCACGGGACGGAATAATTCACCCCTCCACTTT	CASSTGRNNSPLHF